These 16 T cell receptor beta chains were all obtained from the same sample, sequenced in a study of regulatory T cells in long-lasting Graves disease. Researchers made TCR beta libraries by using iRepertoire HTBI primers and running Arm-PCR on CDR3 regions. TCRdb ran MiXCR on the multiplex PCR reads and lists one entry per CDR3 protein. The sample includes fewer than 550,000 distinct CDR3 sequences, 15% to 20% of them seen just once. Time point in this sample: newly diagnosed GD, antithyroid drugs for less than 3 months. Extracted PBMC RNA gave rise to the TCR library. Separately, the same data were catalogued under a study of T cells in Graves' hyperthyroidism and ophthalmopathy.

This specimen was peripheral blood mononuclear cells (PBMCs), taken at new diagnosis, from a patient treated with antithyroid drugs. Receptor source: a woman aged 35-65 years with Graves disease.

Note on this clonotype: This clone may be a read error of a much larger clone one base away. The rearrangement links TRBV10-1 to TRBJ1-1; TRBD1 matches at 9 bases. CDR1 is WNHNN and CDR2 is SYGVQD in the germline V gene (reference sequence). CDR3 length equals 12 residues. J gave up 5 bases and V 6 bases, and 1 base lay outside the gene matches. The CDR3 nucleotides read TGCGCCAGCAGAGGGACAGGGACTGAAGCTTTCTTT. This sequence encodes CASRGTGTEAFF.

This clonotype occurred many times. The chain is built from TRBV12-3 or TRBV12-4 and TRBJ2-1; 10 bases align to TRBD2. The CDR3 spans 15 residues. The junction had 3 bases not matched to a gene; V was cut back by 3 bases and J by 4 bases. In nucleotides, the CDR3 is TGTGCCAGCAGTTTTAGGACTAGCGGATACAATGAGCAGTTCTTC. This translates into CASSFRTSGYNEQFF.

The table lists this clonotype with many counts. The chain couples TRBV18 to TRBJ1-2; the D is unclear. In germline, CDR1 is KGHSH, CDR2 LQKENI. The CDR3 has 14 residues. V dropped 4 bases and J dropped 3 bases, with 12 bases sitting between them. The CDR3 DNA sequence: TGTGCCAGCTCACTGGCCCCGAGGGACTATGGCTACACCTTC. This sequence encodes CASSLAPRDYGYTF.

This clonotype was seen a few times. The chain uses TRBV12-3 or TRBV12-4 and TRBJ1-1, with unresolved D. V was clipped by 2 bases and J by 9 bases, with 13 bases between them. The CDR3 consists of 13 residues. The CDR3 is CASSLRSAGQAFF. As DNA, the CDR3 is TGTGCCAGCAGTTTAAGGTCGGCCGGGCAAGCTTTCTTT.

A few counts support this clonotype. The chain combines TRBV5-1 with TRBJ1-4; tentative D call: TRBD1 (6 bases). The CDR3 is 14 residues long. V was clipped by 4 bases and J by 5 bases, with 12 bases between them. The germline V gene has CDR1 SGHRS and CDR2 YFSETQ. The DNA for the CDR3 is TGCGCCAGCAGCCTGGACAGTACAAATGAAAAACTGTTTTTT. Translated, it gives CASSLDSTNEKLFF. The full variable domain, its missing parts supplied by reference TRBV5-1 and TRBJ1-4, is KAGVTQTPRYLIKTRGQQVTLSCSPISGHRSVSWYQQTPGQGLQFLFEYFSETQRNKGNFPGRFSGRQFSNSRSEMNVSTLELGDSALYLCASSLDSTNEKLFFGSGTQLSVL.

The chain joins TRBV7-2 to TRBJ2-1, with 7 bases fitting TRBD2. The germline V gene encodes CDR1 SGHTA and CDR2 FQGNSA. Trimming cost V 6 bases and J 4 bases; bases outside gene matches: 6. This CDR3 contains 14 residues. The CDR3 sequence is CASRKRGSYNEQFF. The CDR3 bases are TGTGCCAGCAGAAAGCGGGGCTCTTACAATGAGCAGTTCTTC.

With regard to this clonotype: A much larger clone lies one base from this, so it may be a read error. This chain joins TRBV5-1 and TRBJ2-2; D gene unclear. V gave up 4 bases and J gave up 2 bases, with 12 bases separating them. This CDR3 is 15 amino acids long. Germline values: CDR1 SGHRS, CDR2 YFSETQ. Here the CDR3 reads CASSPTDHNTGELFF. In DNA, the CDR3 is TGCGCCAGCAGCCCGACGGACCATAACACCGGGGAGCTGTTTTTT.

A single count supports this clonotype. The chain combines TRBV29-1 with TRBJ1-4, with D possibly TRBD1 on 5 matching bases. This CDR3 has 14 residues. From germline, CDR1 is SQVTM and CDR2 ANQGSEA. Trimming left V 3 bases short and J 8 bases short, with 16 bases between. The CDR3 DNA sequence: TGCAGCGTTGAGGGCTTGGGGGAAGGGGAAAAACTGTTTTTT. Translation gives CSVEGLGEGEKLFF.

This clonotype was seen ten or more times. CDR3 sequence: CSARDLDGGAVGQFF. CDR3 in DNA: TGCAGTGCTAGAGATCTCGACGGGGGGGCCGTTGGACAGTTCTTC. The J gene is TRBJ2-1, the V gene TRBV20-1; 8 bases map to TRBD2. Looked up from germline, CDR1 is DFQATT and CDR2 is SNEGSKA (reference sequence). This CDR3 is built from 15 residues. Trimming took 0 bases from V and 13 from J; bases not matched to a gene: 14.

About this clonotype itself: This sequence may be a read error, since a much larger clone differs from it by one base. The chain combines TRBV3-1 with TRBJ1-1; 7 bases align to TRBD1. The CDR3 is made up of 14 amino acids. The germline V gene encodes CDR1 LGHDT and CDR2 YNNKEL (reference sequence). The V and J ends lost 2 bases and 11 bases, in that order; junction bases with no gene match: 11. CDR3: CASSQSRRDRYAFF. The CDR3 DNA is TGTGCCAGCAGCCAATCCAGGCGGGACAGATATGCTTTCTTT.

This chain connects TRBV13 to TRBJ2-1; TRBD2 matches 9 bases. This CDR3 has 16 residues. J gave up 4 bases and V 5 bases, and 9 bases lay outside the gene matches. The germline V gene encodes CDR1 PRHDT and CDR2 FYEKMQ (reference sequence). In DNA, the CDR3 is TGTGCCAGCAGCGAACAGCGGGGGGTAGCATACAATGAGCAGTTCTTC. It codes for CASSEQRGVAYNEQFF.

The rearrangement uses TRBV10-3 and TRBJ1-3, with D perhaps TRBD1 (6 bases). The germline V gene encodes CDR1 ENHRY and CDR2 SYGVKD. With 10 bases removed from V and 2 bases from J, the gap between germline ends came to 15 bases. The CDR3 consists of 14 residues. The DNA of the CDR3 is TGTGCCACCTGTAAGGGGGGCGCTGGAAACACCATATATTTT. This translates into CATCKGGAGNTIYF.

This clonotype was observed at least ten times. The chain joins TRBV3-1 to TRBJ2-7; D might be TRBD2 (7 bases). V was cut by 7 bases and J by 2 bases, with 12 bases left in between. This CDR3 has 13 residues. CDR1 LGHDT and CDR2 YNNKEL come from the germline V gene (reference sequence). The CDR3 protein is CASKGGGPYEQYF. CDR3 nucleotides: TGTGCCAGCAAGGGCGGGGGCCCCTACGAGCAGTACTTC.

This clonotype came up many times. The chain employs TRBV3-1 and TRBJ1-4, with D perhaps matching TRBD1 (5 bases). Germline loops: CDR1 LGHDT, CDR2 YNNKEL (reference sequence). The CDR3 has 14 amino acids. The V and J ends lost 4 bases and 6 bases respectively, with 12 bases between them. This CDR3 is CASSLRDWDEKLFF. Here the CDR3 DNA reads TGTGCCAGCAGCCTCCGGGACTGGGATGAAAAACTGTTTTTT. Combining the CDR3 with reference TRBV3-1 and TRBJ1-4 gives the whole variable domain DTAVSQTPKYLVTQMGNDKSIKCEQNLGHDTMYWYKQDSKKFLKIMFSYNNKELIINETVPNRFSPKSPDKAHLNLHINSLELGDSAVYFCASSLRDWDEKLFFGSGTQLSVL.

In this sample, this clonotype turned up many times. The V call is TRBV7-9, the J call TRBJ1-5; tentatively, D is TRBD1 (6 bases). V was shortened by 1 base and J by 4 bases, with 11 bases between the two germline ends. This CDR3 region has 15 residues. Germline loops: CDR1 SEHNR, CDR2 FQNEAQ (reference sequence). The CDR3 region has the DNA TGTGCCAGCAGCTTAGACAGGGAAGAGAATCAGCCCCAGCATTTT. Its protein product is CASSLDREENQPQHF.

The chain uses TRBV18 and TRBJ2-2; TRBD1 aligns across 7 bases. The junction had 10 bases not matched to a gene; V was cut back by 4 bases and J by 5 bases. The CDR3 contains 16 residues. The germline V gene has CDR1 KGHSH and CDR2 LQKENI. The DNA for the CDR3 is TGTGCCAGCTCACTAACAGGGGAACGCCTTACCGGGGAGCTGTTTTTT. It encodes CASSLTGERLTGELFF.